The 10 T cell receptor beta chains reported below all come from one sample, sequenced in a study of cytotoxic CD8 clonotypes in ibrutinib-treated CLL. Method: immunoSEQ multiplex PCR; TCRdb's copy keeps in-frame clones and lacks some. The sample holds thousands of clones; roughly 79% are singletons and the top ten take 4% to 5%. The material was PBMCs, obtained before ibrutinib treatment. These receptors were obtained from a human donor with chronic lymphocytic leukemia.

The V call is TRBV2, the J call TRBJ2-7; 8 bases are a match to TRBD1. The CDR3 length is 14 residues. V was pared by 3 bases and J by 4 bases, with 5 bases of the junction left unmatched. Germline loops: CDR1 SNHLY, CDR2 FYNNEI. CDR3 loop: CASSDRGLVYEQYF. The CDR3 DNA is TGTGCCAGCAGTGACAGGGGGCTGGTATACGAGCAGTACTTC.

This chain uses TRBV7-3 with TRBJ2-3, with D tentatively TRBD2 (6 bases). V was trimmed by 11 bases and J by 5 bases, leaving 17 bases between them. Germline values: CDR1 SGHTA, CDR2 FQGTGA. The CDR3 consists of 13 residues. CDR3 bases: TGTGCCTCCGCGGACGGCGGGAAAGATACGCAGTATTTT. It codes for CASADGGKDTQYF.

This sequence joins TRBV2 and TRBJ2-7; 9 bases agree with TRBD2. This CDR3 spans 14 amino acids. V dropped 6 bases and J dropped 3; count of bases not matched to a gene: 6. Per germline, CDR1 SNHLY and CDR2 FYNNEI. The CDR3 sequence: CASRGASGNYEQYF. Here the CDR3 DNA reads TGTGCCAGCAGGGGGGCTAGCGGGAACTACGAGCAGTACTTC.

V usage is TRBV9 and J usage is TRBJ2-1, with TRBD2 matching 7 bases. The CDR3 has 18 amino acids. CDR1 is SGDLS, CDR2 YYNGEE, per germline. With V trimmed by 4 bases and J by 1 base, 14 bases remained unmatched. Written as DNA, the CDR3 is TGTGCCAGCAGCCCCCGGGGTTATGGGGGGGGGTCCTACAATGAGCAGTTCTTC. It is translated as CASSPRGYGGGSYNEQFF.

This chain joins TRBV11-1 and TRBJ1-4; 12 bases fit TRBD1. CDR1 SGHAT and CDR2 FQDESV come from the germline V gene (reference sequence). CDR3 length equals 16 residues. J was trimmed by 10 bases and V by 5 bases; bases with no gene match: 11. The CDR3 loop reads CASSRGTGGPDGKLFF. The CDR3, as DNA: TGTGCCAGCAGCCGCGGGACAGGGGGCCCGGACGGAAAACTGTTTTTT. Using reference TRBV11-1 and TRBJ1-4 for the parts outside the CDR3, the full variable domain is EAEVAQSPRYKITEKSQAVAFWCDPISGHATLYWYRQILGQGPELLVQFQDESVVDDSQLPKDRFSAERLKGVDSTLKIQPAELGDSAMYLCASSRGTGGPDGKLFFGSGTQLSVL.

This rearrangement joins TRBV7-9 to TRBJ2-3, with 9 positions matching TRBD1. Germline-derived CDR1 and CDR2 are SEHNR and FQNEAQ (reference sequence). V lost 6 bases and J lost 1; bases outside the gene matches: 8. The CDR3 runs to 16 residues. The CDR3 nucleotides read TGTGCCAGCAGGGTAAGCCGGGACAGGGGCACAGATACGCAGTATTTT. Amino acid sequence: CASRVSRDRGTDTQYF. The full variable domain, completed using reference TRBV7-9 and TRBJ2-3, is DTGVSQNPRHKITKRGQNVTFRCDPISEHNRLYWYRQTLGQGPEFLTYFQNEAQLEKSRLLSDRFSAERPKGSFSTLEIQRTEQGDSAMYLCASRVSRDRGTDTQYFGPGTRLTVL.

Here the CDR3 DNA reads TGTGCCAGCAGTTACATGGGACAGGCGCGAAATGGCTACACCTTC. Residues: CASSYMGQARNGYTF. The chain links TRBV6-5 to TRBJ1-2, with 8 bases matching TRBD1. V lost 2 bases, J lost 6 bases, and 8 bases stayed unmatched. CDR1 MNHEY and CDR2 SVGAGI come from the germline V gene. The CDR3 length is 15 residues.

This rearrangement joins TRBV7-3 to TRBJ2-3; 11 bases are shared with TRBD1. J was trimmed by 6 bases and V by 5 bases; bases with no gene match: 7. This CDR3 region has 15 residues. Germline values: CDR1 SGHTA, CDR2 FQGTGA. CDR3 amino acids: CASSTGQGASDTQYF. CDR3 coding DNA: TGTGCCAGCAGCACCGGACAGGGGGCTTCGGATACGCAGTATTTT.

The chain has TRBV5-6 and TRBJ2-1; possibly TRBD2 for D (6 bases). V was pared by 1 base and J by 10 bases, with 9 bases between. From germline, CDR1 is SGHDT and CDR2 YYEEEE. The CDR3 loop spans 12 amino acids. The chain's CDR3 is CASSLSRGEQFF. The CDR3 region has the DNA TGTGCCAGCAGCTTGTCTCGGGGGGAGCAGTTCTTC.

V and J are TRBV6-6 and TRBJ2-2, with a tentative D call TRBD1 (5 bases). Germline lookup yields CDR1 MNHNY and CDR2 SVGAGI (reference sequence). CDR3 length equals 13 residues. V was trimmed by 6 bases and J by 5 bases, leaving 10 bases between them. In DNA, the CDR3 is TGTGCCAGCAGGGGGCGTACAACCGGGGAGCTGTTTTTT. Translation gives CASRGRTTGELFF.